Listed here is a single TCR beta chain. CD8+ and CD4+ T cells from blood underwent TCR beta sequencing. The V gene lost 5 bases and the J gene lost 2 bases, with 12 bases spanning the gap. CDR3 size: 13 residues. Germline V gives CDR1 SQVTM, CDR2 ANQGSEA. This sample stems from a study of CD8 T cells in Susac syndrome. RNA totalling about 0.45 to 1 ug underwent reverse transcription with random hexamers. immunoSEQ multiplex PCR amplified TCR beta CDR3 across 54 Vbeta, 13 Jbeta. Each CDR3 protein gets one entry after TCRdb re-called the immunoSEQ multiplex PCR reads with MiXCR. Of 200,000 to 300,000 distinct CDR3 sequences listed, 80% to 95% are singletons.

The sample consisted of CD4+ T cells from PBMCs. This TCR came from a human donor with multiple sclerosis. The V call is TRBV29-1, the J call TRBJ1-1; D gene ambiguous. The CDR3 reads CSVSIGSNTEAFF. CDR3 nucleotide sequence: TGCAGCGTTTCAATTGGATCCAACACTGAAGCTTTCTTT.